This is a list of T cell receptor beta chains from one sample in a study of blood T cell repertoires in COVID-19. Profiling relied on immunoSEQ multiplex PCR, and the TCRdb table lists in-frame clones only, not all of them. This sample has under 250,000 clones, with 70% to 90% found just once. The material sequenced was peripheral blood. These TCRs come from a man between 45 and 60 years old with COVID-19, enrolled during active disease. The CDR3 runs from the conserved cysteine through the conserved F or W. The D gene is left open where the match is weak. A row's size may be missing; if present it is once, few, many or a size class.

d_call	clone_size	j_call	v_call	cdr3_nt	cdr3_aa
-	-	TRBJ2-2	TRBV3-1/TRBV3-2	TGTGCCAGCAGCACGGGACTCTTGGGCCGGGAGCTGTTTTTT	CASSTGLLGRELFF
TRBD1	-	TRBJ2-2	TRBV4-3	TGCGCCAGCAGCCAACGGACAGGGACCACCGGGGAGCTGTTTTTT	CASSQRTGTTGELFF
-	-	TRBJ2-5	TRBV5-1	TGCGCCAGCAGCTTGACAGGGCCAGAGACCCAGTACTTC	CASSLTGPETQYF
-	-	TRBJ2-7	TRBV7-3	TGTGCCAGCAGCACACAGCACTCCTACGAGCAGTACTTC	CASSTQHSYEQYF
TRBD2	many	TRBJ2-7	TRBV11-2	TGTGCCAGCAGCACACACACCGGACTAGCGGGGAGCGAGCAGTACTTC	CASSTHTGLAGSEQYF
TRBD2	-	TRBJ2-1	TRBV6-2/TRBV6-3	TGTGCCAGCAGTTACGGGGCGGGGGGTCGTAATGAGCAGTTCTTC	CASSYGAGGRNEQFF
TRBD1	-	TRBJ2-3	TRBV6-6	TGTGCCAGCACCCGACAGGGGGGGCAGGGAGATACGCAGTATTTT	CASTRQGGQGDTQYF
-	-	TRBJ2-7	TRBV6-6	TGTGCCAGCAGTTACGGGTCTAGTGAGCAGTACTTC	CASSYGSSEQYF
TRBD2	-	TRBJ2-1	TRBV19	TGTGCCAGTAGTACCGGACTAGCGGGAGGTGAGCAGTTCTTC	CASSTGLAGGEQFF
-	-	TRBJ1-1	TRBV6-6	TGTGCCAGCAGTTACTCCGGTCCTGGGAACACTGAAGCTTTCTTT	CASSYSGPGNTEAFF
-	-	TRBJ2-3	TRBV7-2	TGTGCCAGCAGCTTATCCCTAGCGTTGGATACGCAGTATTTT	CASSLSLALDTQYF
-	-	TRBJ1-4	TRBV7-2	TGTGCCAGCAGTACAGGGATTTCTAATGAAAAACTGTTTTTT	CASSTGISNEKLFF
-	-	TRBJ1-4	TRBV7-8	TGTGCCAGCAGCTCGCCGGGACTAAAACTGTTTTTT	CASSSPGLKLFF
-	-	TRBJ2-7	TRBV27	TGTGCCAGCAGGACCGGGACATACTACGAGCAGTACTTC	CASRTGTYYEQYF
TRBD1	few	TRBJ1-4	TRBV6-5	TGTGCCAGCAGTTCGACAACAGGGGGCCGAAATGAAAAACTGTTTTTT	CASSSTTGGRNEKLFF
-	-	TRBJ2-4	TRBV28	TGTGCCAGAGATGCACGAAGGGGGAAACTAGCCAAAAACATTCAGTACTTC	CARDARRGKLAKNIQYF
-	-	TRBJ2-7	TRBV27	TGTGCCAGCAGTCCCATCGGGTGGGAGTTGACCTACGAGCAGTACTTC	CASSPIGWELTYEQYF
TRBD1	-	TRBJ1-4	TRBV6-4	TGTGCCAGCAGTGCCGGGACAGGGATTTATGAAAAACTGTTTTTT	CASSAGTGIYEKLFF
TRBD1	once	TRBJ1-1	TRBV10-3	TGTGCCATCAGCCGGGACAGTAACACTGAAGCTTTCTTT	CAISRDSNTEAFF
-	-	TRBJ1-3	TRBV5-5	TGTGCCAGCAGCCGGCCAGGAATCTCTGGAAACACCATATATTTT	CASSRPGISGNTIYF
-	-	TRBJ2-3	TRBV5-1	TGCGCCAGCAGCTTGGAAGCCACAGATACGCAGTATTTT	CASSLEATDTQYF
TRBD1	-	TRBJ1-1	TRBV6-5	TGTGCCAGCAGCGGGACAGTGAACACTGAAGCTTTCTTT	CASSGTVNTEAFF
TRBD1	-	TRBJ2-1	TRBV11-2	TGTGCCAGCAGCTCCGGACAGGGAAGCTACAATGAGCAGTTCTTC	CASSSGQGSYNEQFF
TRBD2	-	TRBJ2-1	TRBV9	TGTGCCAGCAGCGTAGGACCCAGCGGGGGGCTGGATGAGCAGTTCTTC	CASSVGPSGGLDEQFF